The clone carrying this T cell receptor beta chain has only a few counts. Its antigen is undetermined. Per germline, CDR1 DFQATT and CDR2 SNEGSKA (reference sequence). The CDR3 totals 14 residues. V lost 1 base and J lost 1, with 8 bases in between. This sample stems from a study of T-cell memory formation after mild COVID-19. Study at large: Clusters of TCRs were largely donor specific.

Each CDR3 protein gets one entry after TCRdb re-called the 5' RACE reads with MiXCR. The sample gives under 200,000 distinct CDR3 sequences, around a third of which show up once; 9.5% to 15% is in the top ten. Study conclusions and caveats: From day 15 to 85, contracting clones were balanced between CD4 and CD8, whereas later expanders leaned toward CD4+.

The receptor comes from an adult woman who had mild COVID-19 (a few samples of this study predate the infection). Cell type and time point are not known. Sequencing was done on a sample of PBMCs or a T cell subset sorted from them (not recorded which). The chain has TRBV20-1 and TRBJ1-5; no definite D call. The CDR3 protein is CSARVRESNQPQHF. In DNA, the CDR3 is TGCAGTGCTAGAGTCCGGGAGAGCAATCAGCCCCAGCATTTT.